The next 18 T cell receptor beta chains were all read from a single sample in a study of T cell changes during pregnancy in multiple sclerosis. Profiled with immunoSEQ multiplex PCR; TCRdb holds only in-frame clones, not every one. This sample carries tens of thousands of clones, 85% to 95% of them seen once, and the ten largest clones take roughly 2.1%. This sample comprised peripheral blood, obtained in the third trimester of pregnancy. Receptors originate from a female donor in good health, enrolled as a control in a pregnancy study.

The rearrangement uses TRBV7-8 and TRBJ2-7, with 7 bases identical to TRBD2. The junction had 5 bases not matched to a gene; V was cut back by 0 bases and J by 3 bases. Per germline, CDR1 SGHVS and CDR2 FQNEAQ. CDR3 length equals 15 residues. The CDR3 here is CASSLAGTTNYEQYF. The CDR3 region has the DNA TGTGCCAGCAGCTTAGCTGGGACTACCAACTACGAGCAGTACTTC.

This clone was seen just once. V is TRBV12-5 and J is TRBJ2-5; perhaps TRBD2 as D (5 bases). Germline V gene data show CDR1 as LGHNT and CDR2 as FRNRAP. V shed 1 base and J shed 5 bases, with 23 bases lying between them. This CDR3 contains 18 residues. CDR3 sequence (DNA): TGTGCTAGTGGTTTGGCACCAAAGGAAGCGGAGCGGTACGAGACCCAGTACTTC. Protein product: CASGLAPKEAERYETQYF.

Points on this clone: The junction and the germline gene differ at one end; a read error may be behind it. This chain connects TRBV13 to TRBJ2-1; TRBD1 might be the D (6 bases). The CDR3 is 17 residues long. CDR1 is PRHDT and CDR2 is FYEKMQ in the germline V gene (reference sequence). The chain's CDR3 is CASSLHEGDGIYNEQFF. Written as DNA, the CDR3 is TGTGCGAGCAGTTTACACGAGGGGGACGGTATTTACAATGAGCAGTTCTTC. The whole variable domain, filled in from reference TRBV13 and TRBJ2-1, reads AAGVIQSPRHLIKEKRETATLKCYPIPRHDTVYWYQQGPGQDPQFLISFYEKMQSDKGSIPDRFSAQQFSDYHSELNMSSLELGDSALYFCASSLHEGDGIYNEQFFGPGTRLTVL.

The rearrangement joins TRBV6-4 to TRBJ2-7, with a weak D call TRBD2 (7 bases). Germline values: CDR1 MRHNA, CDR2 SNTAGT. Trimming removed 2 bases at V and 5 bases at J, with 19 bases between. The CDR3 consists of 16 residues. The CDR3 is CASSDGRRGGGDEQYF. CDR3 in DNA: TGTGCCAGCAGTGACGGTAGAAGGGGGGGCGGGGACGAGCAGTACTTC.

V is TRBV5-1 and J is TRBJ2-7; TRBD1 might be the D (6 bases). The CDR3 totals 16 residues. CDR1 SGHRS and CDR2 YFSETQ come from the germline V gene. Trimming cost V 0 bases and J 1 base, with 14 bases left between them. DNA for the CDR3: TGCGCCAGCAGCTTGGCCACAGGGTTTAGATCCTACGAGCAGTACTTC. Residues: CASSLATGFRSYEQYF.

This chain joins TRBV6-1 and TRBJ2-1, with 8 bases lining up with TRBD2. The CDR3 consists of 14 residues. Germline lookup yields CDR1 MNHNS and CDR2 SASEGT. The V and J ends lost 8 bases and 0 bases, in that order; junction bases with no gene match: 3. The CDR3 DNA reads TGTGCCAGCTGGCGGGGGGTCTCCTACAATGAGCAGTTCTTC. Protein product: CASWRGVSYNEQFF.

The V call is TRBV9, the J call TRBJ2-5, with 11 positions matching TRBD1. This CDR3 is built from 16 residues. The V and J ends lost 2 bases and 1 base, in that order; junction bases with no gene match: 4. The germline CDR1 and CDR2 sequences are SGDLS and YYNGEE. The CDR3 nucleotides read TGTGCCAGCAGCGTGATAGGACAGGGGGCCCAAGAGACCCAGTACTTC. It translates to CASSVIGQGAQETQYF.

The rearrangement links TRBV4-1 to TRBJ1-2; no clear D gene. Trimming pared 0 bases from V and 8 bases from J, leaving 19 bases between. The V gene's germline CDR1 is MGHRA and CDR2 YSYEKL. CDR3 size: 16 residues. CDR3 amino acids: CASSQDSFGVAGGYTF. The CDR3, as DNA: TGCGCCAGCAGCCAAGATTCATTTGGGGTTGCGGGGGGCTACACCTTC.

The chain has TRBV11-2 and TRBJ1-1; tentatively, D is TRBD1 (5 bases). Trimming shortened V by 3 bases and J by 1 base, and 9 bases separated the two germline ends. CDR3 length: 14 amino acids. Germline loops: CDR1 SGHAT, CDR2 FQNNGV. This CDR3 is CASSLGQKNTEAFF. The CDR3 DNA sequence: TGTGCCAGCAGCTTGGGGCAGAAGAACACTGAAGCTTTCTTT.

The chain is built from TRBV5-6 and TRBJ2-7, with TRBD1 matching over 7 bases. The junction had 7 bases not matched to a gene; V was cut back by 2 bases and J by 2 bases. CDR1 SGHDT and CDR2 YYEEEE come from the germline V gene. CDR3 size: 15 residues. CDR3 sequence reads: CASSLGGVVAYEQYF. DNA for the CDR3: TGTGCCAGCAGCTTAGGGGGCGTGGTAGCCTACGAGCAGTACTTC.

The V call is TRBV7-9, the J call TRBJ2-5, with TRBD2 matching 11 bases. Per germline, CDR1 SEHNR and CDR2 FQNEAQ (reference sequence). The CDR3 covers 17 residues. V shed 4 bases and J 1 base; nucleotides not matched to a gene: 8. For the CDR3, the DNA is TGTGCCAGCAGCTCGGGGTTGGGACTAGCGGCCCAAGAGACCCAGTACTTC. Amino acid sequence: CASSSGLGLAAQETQYF.

The gene calls are TRBV9 and TRBJ2-3, with 12 bases fitting TRBD2. This CDR3 region has 16 residues. After removal of 5 bases from V and 2 bases from J, the junction contained 6 bases not matched to a gene. Germline V gene data show CDR1 as SGDLS and CDR2 as YYNGEE. This CDR3 reads CASSSGTSGLTDTQYF. CDR3 in DNA: TGTGCCAGCAGTTCCGGGACTAGCGGGCTCACAGATACGCAGTATTTT.

The rearrangement links TRBV28 to TRBJ2-2; a possible D gene is TRBD1 (5 bases). Germline V lookup: CDR1 MDHEN, CDR2 SYDVKM. The germline V and J ends were trimmed by 9 bases and 1 base, with 12 bases remaining between them. The CDR3 covers 14 residues. CDR3 loop: CASKSGQNTGELFF. For the CDR3, the DNA is TGTGCCAGTAAATCAGGACAGAACACCGGGGAGCTGTTTTTT.

This rearrangement joins TRBV7-9 to TRBJ1-4; TRBD1 is a possible D gene (6 bases). Trimming shortened V by 5 bases and J by 4 bases, and 11 bases separated the two germline ends. Germline CDR1 and CDR2: SEHNR and FQNEAQ (reference sequence). CDR3 length: 14 residues. This chain's CDR3 is CASSTGLGNEKLFF. The CDR3 nucleotides are TGTGCCAGCAGCACAGGGCTCGGTAATGAAAAACTGTTTTTT.

The chain joins TRBV27 to TRBJ1-1, with D unresolved. V was trimmed by 6 bases and J by 5 bases, leaving 13 bases between them. This CDR3 contains 13 residues. Germline V lookup: CDR1 MNHEY, CDR2 SMNVEV (reference sequence). The CDR3 loop reads CASSLSAGTEAFF. Here the CDR3 DNA reads TGTGCCAGCAGCCTTTCGGCGGGGACTGAAGCTTTCTTT.

This chain uses TRBV11-2 with TRBJ2-1, with TRBD1 identical over 7 bases. This CDR3 has 14 residues. Trimming at V came to 3 bases and at J to 4 bases, leaving 3 bases not matched to a gene. In germline, CDR1 is SGHAT, CDR2 FQNNGV. The CDR3 coding sequence is TGTGCCAGCAGCTTGCCGGGACAGTACAATGAGCAGTTCTTC. It specifies CASSLPGQYNEQFF.

This clone came up a few times. V is TRBV25-1 and J is TRBJ1-6; a possible D gene is TRBD1 (5 bases). The CDR3 has 14 residues. Germline values: CDR1 MGHDK, CDR2 SYGVNS. Trimming pared 0 bases from V and 9 bases from J, leaving 9 bases between. The CDR3 DNA reads TGTGCCAGCAGTGAATACAGGGAAGGTTCACCCCTCCACTTT. It yields the protein CASSEYREGSPLHF.

J is TRBJ2-3 and V is TRBV9; D is unresolved. CDR3 length: 15 amino acids. V was clipped by 0 bases and J by 1 base, with 9 bases between them. Germline CDR1 is SGDLS and CDR2 is YYNGEE. CDR3: CASSVALTGTDTQYF. CDR3 DNA sequence: TGTGCCAGCAGCGTAGCTCTAACCGGCACAGATACGCAGTATTTT. Full variable domain (outside the CDR3, taken from reference TRBV9 and TRBJ2-3): DSGVTQTPKHLITATGQRVTLRCSPRSGDLSVYWYQQSLDQGLQFLIQYYNGEERAKGNILERFSAQQFPDLHSELNLSSLELGDSALYFCASSVALTGTDTQYFGPGTRLTVL.